These T cell receptor beta chains were read from a single sample in a study of CD8 T cells in ankylosing spondylitis. TCRdb independently ran MiXCR on the 5' RACE reads; one entry per CDR3 protein. The sample contains more than 100,000 distinct CDR3 sequences, around 10% of which appear only once. Source material: blood, either unsorted or a sorted T cell fraction (not recorded which). All receptors come from a female donor with ankylosing spondylitis or in good health (not recorded which). Each CDR3 is given with its conserved first and last residue. A D gene is named only where the DNA matches it firmly. A row's size may be missing; if present it is once, few, many or a size class.

V	D	J	size	CDR3	DNA
TRBV19	.	TRBJ1-5	few	CASSRGARGGQPQHF	TGTGCCAGTAGTCGGGGGGCGAGGGGTGGTCAGCCCCAGCATTTT
TRBV12-3/TRBV12-4	.	TRBJ1-5	many	CASSFARINQPQHF	TGTGCCAGCAGTTTTGCCAGGATCAATCAGCCCCAGCATTTT
TRBV10-3	.	TRBJ2-5	.	CAISVYWDQETQYF	TGTGCCATCAGTGTTTACTGGGACCAAGAGACCCAGTACTTC
TRBV12-3/TRBV12-4	.	TRBJ2-7	few	CASSFSRRSSYEQYF	TGTGCCAGCAGTTTTTCCCGACGGAGCTCCTACGAGCAGTACTTC
TRBV12-3/TRBV12-4	TRBD1	TRBJ2-7	many	CASSRTGTASYEQYF	TGTGCCAGCAGTCGCACCGGGACAGCTTCCTACGAGCAGTACTTC
TRBV4-1	TRBD1	TRBJ2-3	many	CASSRETGMGTQYF	TGCGCCAGCAGCCGGGAGACAGGGATGGGTACGCAGTATTTT
TRBV20-1	TRBD2	TRBJ2-5	few	CSASPGLAIGTQYF	TGCAGTGCTAGCCCGGGACTAGCGATTGGGACCCAGTACTTC
TRBV29-1	.	TRBJ1-2	many	CSVEVFRGANTNYGYTF	TGCAGCGTTGAAGTTTTCCGAGGGGCCAACACTAACTATGGCTACACCTTC
TRBV12-3/TRBV12-4	TRBD1	TRBJ1-5	many	CASSADRAGNQPQHF	TGTGCCAGCAGTGCGGACAGGGCTGGCAATCAGCCCCAGCATTTT
TRBV28	.	TRBJ2-7	many	CASGEGTASSYEQYF	TGTGCCAGCGGCGAAGGGACCGCGAGCTCCTACGAGCAGTACTTC
TRBV18	.	TRBJ1-2	many	CASSANYGYTF	TGTGCCAGCTCAGCGAACTATGGCTACACCTTC
TRBV27	TRBD1	TRBJ2-2	many	CASSSPGTGDTGELFF	TGTGCCAGCAGTTCCCCCGGGACAGGGGACACCGGGGAGCTGTTTTTT
TRBV6-1	.	TRBJ1-2	many	CASSPGTSNYGYTF	TGTGCCAGCAGTCCCGGGACTAGCAACTATGGCTACACCTTC
TRBV7-9	TRBD1	TRBJ1-6	many	CAIPFRDREGAPLHF	TGTGCCATCCCTTTCCGGGACAGGGAAGGCGCACCCCTCCACTTT
TRBV12-3/TRBV12-4	.	TRBJ2-2	many	CASSPPGELFF	TGTGCCAGCAGTCCCCCCGGGGAGCTGTTTTTT
TRBV20-1	TRBD1	TRBJ1-5	many	CSAVQGVQPQHF	TGCAGTGCTGTACAGGGGGTTCAGCCCCAGCATTTT
TRBV7-9	.	TRBJ2-6	many	CASSFNSGANVLTF	TGTGCCAGCAGCTTTAACTCTGGGGCCAACGTCCTGACTTTC
TRBV2	.	TRBJ1-1	many	CASSTNLGTEAFF	TGTGCCAGCAGTACGAATCTGGGGACTGAAGCTTTCTTT
TRBV12-3/TRBV12-4	.	TRBJ1-2	many	CASRVGPGGYTF	TGTGCCAGCAGGGTGGGGCCTGGTGGCTACACCTTC
TRBV28	.	TRBJ2-7	many	CASSYPGTDYEQYF	TGTGCCAGCAGTTACCCCGGGACGGACTACGAGCAGTACTTC
TRBV12-3/TRBV12-4	.	TRBJ1-1	many	CASSWNGRGTEAFF	TGTGCCAGCAGTTGGAACGGGCGTGGCACTGAAGCTTTCTTT
TRBV10-2	.	TRBJ2-1	many	CASGLLPLDEQFF	TGCGCCAGCGGGCTGCTCCCTCTGGATGAGCAGTTCTTC
TRBV24-1	.	TRBJ1-1	.	CATSDQWLTEAFF	TGTGCCACCAGTGATCAATGGTTGACTGAAGCTTTCTTT
TRBV5-1	.	TRBJ2-1	many	CASSFRSSYNEQFF	TGCGCCAGCAGCTTCAGGAGCTCCTACAATGAGCAGTTCTTC
TRBV5-1	.	TRBJ2-4	many	CASSLEVAEANIQYF	TGCGCCAGCAGCTTGGAGGTAGCGGAGGCAAACATTCAGTACTTC
TRBV12-3/TRBV12-4	.	TRBJ2-2	few	CASSLWAANTGELFF	TGTGCCAGCAGTTTATGGGCGGCGAACACCGGGGAGCTGTTTTTT
TRBV5-1	.	TRBJ1-3	many	CASSLVGAGNTIYF	TGCGCCAGCAGCTTGGTAGGGGCTGGAAACACCATATATTTT
TRBV20-1	.	TRBJ2-1	many	CSARDPAGGQFF	TGCAGTGCTAGAGATCCTGCCGGGGGGCAGTTCTTC
TRBV11-2	TRBD2	TRBJ2-2	few	CASSYTSGDAGELFF	TGTGCCAGCAGTTACACTAGCGGGGACGCCGGGGAGCTGTTTTTT
TRBV5-1	.	TRBJ2-5	many	CASSLANDGETQYF	TGCGCCAGCAGCTTGGCCAACGACGGTGAGACCCAGTACTTC
TRBV29-1	TRBD1	TRBJ2-5	many	CSAPHLGQGETQYF	TGCAGCGCTCCTCACCTGGGACAGGGGGAGACCCAGTACTTC
TRBV10-3	.	TRBJ1-1	many	CAISAQSPNTEAFF	TGTGCCATCAGTGCCCAGTCGCCGAACACTGAAGCTTTCTTT
TRBV20-1	.	TRBJ1-2	many	CRSEGPDYGYTF	TGCAGGTCGGAGGGCCCAGACTATGGCTACACCTTC
TRBV12-3/TRBV12-4	.	TRBJ1-1	many	CASSLANEAFF	TGTGCCAGCAGTTTAGCAAACGAAGCTTTCTTT
TRBV5-1	.	TRBJ1-1	many	CASSLGGLNTEAFF	TGCGCCAGCAGCTTGGGGGGGCTGAACACTGAAGCTTTCTTT
TRBV7-2	.	TRBJ1-1	few	CASSFLGRYTEAFF	TGTGCCAGCAGCTTCCTCGGGCGATACACTGAAGCTTTCTTT
TRBV28	.	TRBJ1-1	.	CTSSLNTEAFF	TGTACCAGCAGCCTCAACACTGAAGCTTTCTTT
TRBV7-2	.	TRBJ2-5	many	CASSLEGSRVGETQYF	TGTGCCAGCAGCTTAGAGGGCTCCCGAGTGGGAGAGACCCAGTACTTC
TRBV29-1	TRBD1	TRBJ1-1	many	CSAQLAQGAGTEAFF	TGCAGCGCTCAACTTGCACAGGGGGCTGGAACTGAAGCTTTCTTT
TRBV29-1	TRBD2	TRBJ2-1	many	CSVVPSGGSWQFF	TGCAGCGTTGTGCCTAGCGGGGGGTCATGGCAGTTCTTC
TRBV20-1	TRBD2	TRBJ2-3	many	CSARDIVAGGRDTQYF	TGCAGTGCTAGAGATATTGTAGCGGGGGGAAGAGATACGCAGTATTTT
TRBV20-1	.	TRBJ1-2	many	CSATTDYGYTF	TGCAGTGCTACGACAGACTATGGCTACACCTTC